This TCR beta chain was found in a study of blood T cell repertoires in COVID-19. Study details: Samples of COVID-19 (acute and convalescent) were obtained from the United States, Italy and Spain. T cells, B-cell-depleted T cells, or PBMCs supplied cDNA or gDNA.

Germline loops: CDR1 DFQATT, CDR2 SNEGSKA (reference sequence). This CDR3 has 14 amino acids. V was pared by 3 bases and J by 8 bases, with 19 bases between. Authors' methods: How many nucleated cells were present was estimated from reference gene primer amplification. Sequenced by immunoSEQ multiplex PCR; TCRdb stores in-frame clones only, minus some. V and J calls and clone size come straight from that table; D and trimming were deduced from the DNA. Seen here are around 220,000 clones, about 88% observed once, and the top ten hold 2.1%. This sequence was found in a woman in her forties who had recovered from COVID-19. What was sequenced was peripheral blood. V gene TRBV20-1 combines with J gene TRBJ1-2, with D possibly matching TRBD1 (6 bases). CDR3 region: CSASYLGTSWGYTF. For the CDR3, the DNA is TGCAGTGCTAGTTACCTAGGGACATCATGGGGCTACACCTTC.